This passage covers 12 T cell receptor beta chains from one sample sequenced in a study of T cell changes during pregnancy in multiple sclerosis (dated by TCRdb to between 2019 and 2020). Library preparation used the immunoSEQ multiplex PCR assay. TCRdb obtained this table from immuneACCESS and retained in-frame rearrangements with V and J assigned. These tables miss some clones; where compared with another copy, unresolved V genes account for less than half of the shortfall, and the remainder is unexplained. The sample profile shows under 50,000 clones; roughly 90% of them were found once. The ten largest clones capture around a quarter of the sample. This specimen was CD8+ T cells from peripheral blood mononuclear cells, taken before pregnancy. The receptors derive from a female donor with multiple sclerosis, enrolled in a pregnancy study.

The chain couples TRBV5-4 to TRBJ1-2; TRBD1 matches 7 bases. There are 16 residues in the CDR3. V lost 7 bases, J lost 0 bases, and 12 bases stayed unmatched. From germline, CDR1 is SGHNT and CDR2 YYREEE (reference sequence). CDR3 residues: CASGWGQPSSNYGYTF. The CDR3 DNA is TGTGCCAGCGGCTGGGGACAGCCGTCTTCTAACTATGGCTACACCTTC.

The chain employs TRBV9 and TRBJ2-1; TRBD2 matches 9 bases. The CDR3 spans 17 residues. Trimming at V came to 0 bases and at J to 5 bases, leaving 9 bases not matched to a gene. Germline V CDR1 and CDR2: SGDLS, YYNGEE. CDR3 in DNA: TGTGCCAGCAGCGTAGAGATAGCGGGAGTCCCTAACAATGAGCAGTTCTTC. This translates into CASSVEIAGVPNNEQFF.

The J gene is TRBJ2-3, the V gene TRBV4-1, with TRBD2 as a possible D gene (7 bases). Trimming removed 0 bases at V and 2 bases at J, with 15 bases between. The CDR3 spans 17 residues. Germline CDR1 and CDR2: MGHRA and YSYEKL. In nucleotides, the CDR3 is TGCGCCAGCAGCCAAGATCACGGGGGGCTGGCCACAGATACGCAGTATTTT. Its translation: CASSQDHGGLATDTQYF.

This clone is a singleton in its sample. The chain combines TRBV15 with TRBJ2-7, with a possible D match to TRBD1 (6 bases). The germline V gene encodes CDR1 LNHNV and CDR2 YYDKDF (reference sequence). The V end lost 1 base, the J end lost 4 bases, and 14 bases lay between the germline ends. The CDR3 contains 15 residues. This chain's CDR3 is CATSRGQGNRYEQYF. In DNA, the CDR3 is TGTGCCACCAGCAGAGGGCAGGGGAATAGGTACGAGCAGTACTTC. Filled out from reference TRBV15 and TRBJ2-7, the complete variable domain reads DAMVIQNPRYQVTQFGKPVTLSCSQTLNHNVMYWYQQKSSQAPKLLFHYYDKDFNNEADTPDNFQSRRPNTSFCFLDIRSPGLGDTAMYLCATSRGQGNRYEQYFGPGTRLTVT.

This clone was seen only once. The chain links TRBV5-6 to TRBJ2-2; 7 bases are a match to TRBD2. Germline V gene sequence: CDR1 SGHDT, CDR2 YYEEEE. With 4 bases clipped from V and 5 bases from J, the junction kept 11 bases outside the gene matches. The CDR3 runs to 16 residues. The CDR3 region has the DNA TGTGCCAGCAGCCGAACGGGGGGACTTGGTACCGGGGAGCTGTTTTTT. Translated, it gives CASSRTGGLGTGELFF.

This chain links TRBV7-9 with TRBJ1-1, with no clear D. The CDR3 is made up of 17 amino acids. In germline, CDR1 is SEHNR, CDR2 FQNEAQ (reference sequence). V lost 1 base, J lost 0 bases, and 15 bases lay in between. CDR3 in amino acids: CASSLVGRGRMNTEAFF. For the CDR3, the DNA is TGTGCCAGCAGCTTAGTGGGGAGAGGTAGGATGAACACTGAAGCTTTCTTT. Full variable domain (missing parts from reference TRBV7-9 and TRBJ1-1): DTGVSQNPRHKITKRGQNVTFRCDPISEHNRLYWYRQTLGQGPEFLTYFQNEAQLEKSRLLSDRFSAERPKGSFSTLEIQRTEQGDSAMYLCASSLVGRGRMNTEAFFGQGTRLTVV.

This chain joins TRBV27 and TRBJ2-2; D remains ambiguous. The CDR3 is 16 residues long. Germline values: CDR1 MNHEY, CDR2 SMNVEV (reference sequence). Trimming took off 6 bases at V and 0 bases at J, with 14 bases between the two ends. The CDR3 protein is CASRKKPGSNTGELFF. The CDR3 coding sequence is TGTGCCAGCAGGAAGAAGCCAGGTTCGAACACCGGGGAGCTGTTTTTT.

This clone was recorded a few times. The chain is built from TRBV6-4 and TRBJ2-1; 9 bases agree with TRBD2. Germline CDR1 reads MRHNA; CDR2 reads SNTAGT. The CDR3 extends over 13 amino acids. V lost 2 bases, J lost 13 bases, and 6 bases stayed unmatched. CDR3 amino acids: CASSDGASGAQFF. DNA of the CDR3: TGTGCCAGCAGTGACGGGGCTAGCGGGGCCCAGTTCTTC.

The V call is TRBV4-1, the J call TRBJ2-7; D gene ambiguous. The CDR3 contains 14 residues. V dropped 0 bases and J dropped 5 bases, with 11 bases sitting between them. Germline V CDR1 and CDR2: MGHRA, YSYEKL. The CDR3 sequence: CASSQENLSHEQYF. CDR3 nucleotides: TGCGCCAGCAGCCAAGAAAACCTTAGCCACGAGCAGTACTTC.

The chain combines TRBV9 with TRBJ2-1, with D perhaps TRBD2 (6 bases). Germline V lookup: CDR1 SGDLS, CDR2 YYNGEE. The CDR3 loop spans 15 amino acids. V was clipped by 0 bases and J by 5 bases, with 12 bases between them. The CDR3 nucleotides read TGTGCCAGCAGCGTAGGCGGGGCGAGGCACAATGAGCAGTTCTTC. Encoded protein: CASSVGGARHNEQFF.

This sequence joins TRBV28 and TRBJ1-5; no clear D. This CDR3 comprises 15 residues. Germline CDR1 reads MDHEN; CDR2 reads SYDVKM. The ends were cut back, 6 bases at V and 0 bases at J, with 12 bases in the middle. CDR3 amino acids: CASSLGVLSNQPQHF. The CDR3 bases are TGTGCCAGCAGCCTCGGGGTTCTTAGCAATCAGCCCCAGCATTTT.

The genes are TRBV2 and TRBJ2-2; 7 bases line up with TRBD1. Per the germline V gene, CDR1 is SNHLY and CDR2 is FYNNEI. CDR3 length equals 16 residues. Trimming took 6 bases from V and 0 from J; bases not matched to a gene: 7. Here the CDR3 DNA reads TGTGCCAGCAGCAGACAGGGAAAAGCGAACACCGGGGAGCTGTTTTTT. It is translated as CASSRQGKANTGELFF.